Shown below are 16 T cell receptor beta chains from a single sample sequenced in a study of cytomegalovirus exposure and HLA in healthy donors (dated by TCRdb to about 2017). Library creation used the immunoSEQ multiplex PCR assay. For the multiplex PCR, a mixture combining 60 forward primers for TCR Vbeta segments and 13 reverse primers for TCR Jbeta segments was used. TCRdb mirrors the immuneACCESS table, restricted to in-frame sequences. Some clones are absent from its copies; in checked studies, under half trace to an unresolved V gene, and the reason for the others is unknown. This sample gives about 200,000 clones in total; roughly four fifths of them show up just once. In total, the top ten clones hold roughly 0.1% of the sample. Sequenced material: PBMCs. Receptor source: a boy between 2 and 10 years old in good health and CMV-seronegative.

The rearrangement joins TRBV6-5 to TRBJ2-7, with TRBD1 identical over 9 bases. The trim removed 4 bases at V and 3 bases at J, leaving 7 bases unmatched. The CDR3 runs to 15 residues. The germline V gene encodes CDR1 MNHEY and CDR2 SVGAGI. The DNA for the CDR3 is TGTGCCAGCAGTTTGGCGACAGGGGGAGGCTACGAGCAGTACTTC. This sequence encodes CASSLATGGGYEQYF.

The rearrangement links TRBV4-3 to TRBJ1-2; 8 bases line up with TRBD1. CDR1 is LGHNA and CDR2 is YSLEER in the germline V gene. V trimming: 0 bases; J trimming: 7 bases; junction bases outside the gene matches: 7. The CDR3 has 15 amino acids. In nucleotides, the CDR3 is TGCGCCAGCAGCCAAGAAGGCAGGGGGCTTGGTGGCTACACCTTC. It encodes CASSQEGRGLGGYTF.

The DNA of the CDR3 is TGTGCCAGCAGCCCAAGGGCAGGGCCCTACGAGCAGTACTTC. Its protein is CASSPRAGPYEQYF. The rearrangement joins TRBV14 to TRBJ2-7, with D maybe TRBD1 (5 bases). The CDR3 extends over 14 amino acids. V shed 4 bases and J shed 2 bases, with 12 bases lying between them. The germline CDR1 and CDR2 sequences are SGHDN and FVKESK.

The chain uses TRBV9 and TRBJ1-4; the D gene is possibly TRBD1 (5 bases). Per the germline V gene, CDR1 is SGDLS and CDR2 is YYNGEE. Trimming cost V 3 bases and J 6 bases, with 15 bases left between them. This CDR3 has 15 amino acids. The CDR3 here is CASSAVTGQYEKLFF. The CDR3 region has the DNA TGTGCCAGCAGCGCAGTAACAGGACAATATGAAAAACTGTTTTTT. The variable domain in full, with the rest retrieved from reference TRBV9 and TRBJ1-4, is DSGVTQTPKHLITATGQRVTLRCSPRSGDLSVYWYQQSLDQGLQFLIQYYNGEERAKGNILERFSAQQFPDLHSELNLSSLELGDSALYFCASSAVTGQYEKLFFGSGTQLSVL.

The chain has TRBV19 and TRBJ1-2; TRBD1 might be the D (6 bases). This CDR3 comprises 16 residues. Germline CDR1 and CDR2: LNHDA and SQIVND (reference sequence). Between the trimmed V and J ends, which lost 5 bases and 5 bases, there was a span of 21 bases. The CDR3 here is CASSVKRDKWRYGYTF. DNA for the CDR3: TGTGCCAGTAGTGTCAAACGGGACAAGTGGAGGTATGGCTACACCTTC.

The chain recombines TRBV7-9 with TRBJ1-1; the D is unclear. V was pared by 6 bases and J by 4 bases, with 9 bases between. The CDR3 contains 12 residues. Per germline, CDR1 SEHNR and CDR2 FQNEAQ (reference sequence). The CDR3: CASSRAGTEAFF. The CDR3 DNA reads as TGTGCCAGCAGTCGAGCTGGCACTGAAGCTTTCTTT.

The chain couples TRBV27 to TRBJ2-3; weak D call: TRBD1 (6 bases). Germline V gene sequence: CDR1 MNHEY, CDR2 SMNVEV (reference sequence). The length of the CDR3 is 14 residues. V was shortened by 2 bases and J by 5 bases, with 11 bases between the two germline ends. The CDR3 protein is CASSLLVGGDTQYF. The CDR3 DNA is TGTGCCAGCAGTTTACTTGTAGGGGGAGATACGCAGTATTTT.

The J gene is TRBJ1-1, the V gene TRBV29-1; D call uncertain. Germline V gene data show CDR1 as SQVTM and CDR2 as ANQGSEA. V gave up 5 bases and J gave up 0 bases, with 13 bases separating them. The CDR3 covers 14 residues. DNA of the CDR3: TGCAGCGTTATGCCAGGAGGTGTGAACACTGAAGCTTTCTTT. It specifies CSVMPGGVNTEAFF.

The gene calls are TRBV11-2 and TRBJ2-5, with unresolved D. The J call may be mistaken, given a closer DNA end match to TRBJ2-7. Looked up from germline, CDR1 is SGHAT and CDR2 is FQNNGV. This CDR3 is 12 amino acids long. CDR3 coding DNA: TGTGCCAGCAGCCACGCGATCTACGAGCAGTACTTC. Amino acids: CASSHAIYEQYF.

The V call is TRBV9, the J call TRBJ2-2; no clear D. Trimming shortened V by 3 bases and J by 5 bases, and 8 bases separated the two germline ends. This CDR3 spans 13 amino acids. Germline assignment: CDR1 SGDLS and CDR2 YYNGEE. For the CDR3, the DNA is TGTGCCAGCAGCGCGACTTTGACCGGGGAGCTGTTTTTT. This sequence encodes CASSATLTGELFF.

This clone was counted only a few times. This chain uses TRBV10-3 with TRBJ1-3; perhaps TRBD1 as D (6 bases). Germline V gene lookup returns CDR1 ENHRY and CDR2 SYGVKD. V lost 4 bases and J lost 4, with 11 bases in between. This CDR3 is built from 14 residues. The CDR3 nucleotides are TGTGCCATCAGTGGAGGGGGACTAGGAAACACCATATATTTT. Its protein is CAISGGGLGNTIYF.

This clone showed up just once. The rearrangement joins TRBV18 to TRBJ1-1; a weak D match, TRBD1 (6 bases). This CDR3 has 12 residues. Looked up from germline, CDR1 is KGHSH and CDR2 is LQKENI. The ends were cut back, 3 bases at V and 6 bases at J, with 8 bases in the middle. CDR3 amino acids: CASSPRQAEAFF. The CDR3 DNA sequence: TGTGCCAGCTCACCCCGACAGGCTGAAGCTTTCTTT.

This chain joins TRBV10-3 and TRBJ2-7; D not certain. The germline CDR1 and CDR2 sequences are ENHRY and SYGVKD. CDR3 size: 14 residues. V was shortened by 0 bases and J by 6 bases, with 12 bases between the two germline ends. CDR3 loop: CAISESTFRFEQYF. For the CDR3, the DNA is TGTGCCATCAGTGAGTCAACTTTTCGATTCGAGCAGTACTTC.

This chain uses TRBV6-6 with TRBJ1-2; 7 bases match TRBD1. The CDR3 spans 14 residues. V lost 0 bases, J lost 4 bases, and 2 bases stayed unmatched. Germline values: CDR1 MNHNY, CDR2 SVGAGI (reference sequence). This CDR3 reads CASSYSSGGYGYTF. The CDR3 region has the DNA TGTGCCAGCAGTTACTCATCAGGGGGCTATGGCTACACCTTC.

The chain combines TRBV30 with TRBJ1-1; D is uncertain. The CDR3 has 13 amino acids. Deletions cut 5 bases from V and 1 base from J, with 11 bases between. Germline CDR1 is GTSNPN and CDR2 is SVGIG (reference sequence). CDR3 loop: CAWGSGGNTEAFF. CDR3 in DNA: TGTGCCTGGGGCAGTGGTGGGAACACTGAAGCTTTCTTT. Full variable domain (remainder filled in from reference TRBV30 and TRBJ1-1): SQTIHQWPATLVQPVGSPLSLECTVEGTSNPNLYWYRQAAGRGLQLLFYSVGIGQISSEVPQNLSASRPQDRQFILSSKKLLLSDSGFYLCAWGSGGNTEAFFGQGTRLTVV.

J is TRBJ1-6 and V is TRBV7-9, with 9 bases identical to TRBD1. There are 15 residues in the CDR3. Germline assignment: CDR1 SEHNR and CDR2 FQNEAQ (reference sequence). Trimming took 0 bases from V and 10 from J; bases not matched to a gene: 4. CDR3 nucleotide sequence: TGTGCCAGCAGCTTAGCCCGGACAGGGGAGTCACCCCTCCACTTT. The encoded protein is CASSLARTGESPLHF.